Following are 23 T cell receptor beta chains from one sample sequenced in a study of shared T cell receptors in the human thymus. Only in-frame clones appear in the TCRdb table, and some are missing; sequencing was by immunoSEQ multiplex PCR. Among 450,000 to 650,000 clones listed, 70% to 80% were seen once. The sample also formed part of further work on human thymus T cells.

Specimen: thymocytes. The receptor set was obtained from a boy under three years old with a congenital heart defect.

V gene TRBV6-1 combines with J gene TRBJ2-5, with 8 positions matching TRBD1. The V and J ends lost 6 bases and 3 bases, in that order; junction bases with no gene match: 3. The CDR3 length is 13 residues. The germline V gene has CDR1 MNHNS and CDR2 SASEGT. The CDR3 reads CASSWTGKETQYF. The CDR3 bases are TGTGCCAGCAGCTGGACAGGGAAAGAGACCCAGTACTTC.

The genes are TRBV29-1 and TRBJ2-3; 10 nucleotides match TRBD2. Trimming removed 4 bases from V and 5 bases from J; junction bases left unmatched: 9. Germline CDR1 is SQVTM and CDR2 is ANQGSEA. The length of the CDR3 is 15 residues. CDR3 protein: CSVVLLAGEGDTQYF. The CDR3 nucleotides read TGCAGCGTTGTTCTCCTAGCGGGAGAAGGAGATACGCAGTATTTT.

The chain carries TRBV5-6 and TRBJ2-3; D remains ambiguous. Trimming removed 4 bases from V and 4 bases from J, with 4 bases in between. The CDR3 is 11 residues long. Germline loops: CDR1 SGHDT, CDR2 YYEEEE. In nucleotides, the CDR3 is TGTGCCAGCAGCGGCTCAGATACGCAGTATTTT. This sequence encodes CASSGSDTQYF.

Only a few counts were recorded for this clone. The chain employs TRBV9 and TRBJ2-7; 8 nucleotides line up with TRBD2. The germline gives CDR1 SGDLS, CDR2 YYNGEE. This CDR3 contains 14 residues. V lost 2 bases, J lost 0 bases, and 1 base stayed unmatched. The CDR3 loop reads CASSVTSVSYEQYF. CDR3 coding DNA: TGTGCCAGCAGCGTGACTAGCGTCTCCTACGAGCAGTACTTC. Full variable domain (missing parts from reference TRBV9 and TRBJ2-7): DSGVTQTPKHLITATGQRVTLRCSPRSGDLSVYWYQQSLDQGLQFLIQYYNGEERAKGNILERFSAQQFPDLHSELNLSSLELGDSALYFCASSVTSVSYEQYFGPGTRLTVT.

The DNA of the CDR3 is TGTGCCAGCAGCCAAGACCGAGCCGAGTTCCACCAAGAGACCCAGTACTTC. Its protein product is CASSQDRAEFHQETQYF. The chain recombines TRBV14 with TRBJ2-5; D gene uncertain. This CDR3 spans 17 amino acids. V dropped 0 bases and J dropped 0 bases, with 14 bases sitting between them. CDR1 is SGHDN, CDR2 FVKESK, per germline.

The J gene is TRBJ2-6, the V gene TRBV4-3; possibly TRBD2 for D (5 bases). The CDR3 runs to 19 residues. The germline CDR1 and CDR2 sequences are LGHNA and YSLEER. V lost 1 base and J lost 0, with 16 bases in between. CDR3 coding DNA: TGCGCCAGCAGCCAAGGAGGGATCCCCCCCAGCTCTGGGGCCAACGTCCTGACTTTC. Encoded protein: CASSQGGIPPSSGANVLTF.

This chain uses TRBV5-1 with TRBJ1-4; TRBD1 matches at 7 bases. The CDR3 length is 16 residues. In germline, CDR1 is SGHRS, CDR2 YFSETQ. The J segment lost 1 base and the V segment lost 4 bases, leaving 7 bases of the junction unmatched. This CDR3 is CASSRDSGGTNEKLFF. CDR3 nucleotide sequence: TGCGCCAGCAGCCGGGACAGCGGTGGAACTAATGAAAAACTGTTTTTT. The whole variable domain, remainder taken from reference TRBV5-1 and TRBJ1-4, is KAGVTQTPRYLIKTRGQQVTLSCSPISGHRSVSWYQQTPGQGLQFLFEYFSETQRNKGNFPGRFSGRQFSNSRSEMNVSTLELGDSALYLCASSRDSGGTNEKLFFGSGTQLSVL.

This chain joins TRBV4-1 and TRBJ2-1; the D is unclear. Looked up from germline, CDR1 is MGHRA and CDR2 is YSYEKL. The CDR3 totals 14 residues. V was clipped by 0 bases and J by 4 bases, with 7 bases between them. DNA of the CDR3: TGCGCCAGCAGCCAAGATTTAGAATACAATGAGCAGTTCTTC. Protein: CASSQDLEYNEQFF.

The rearrangement links TRBV19 to TRBJ1-1; TRBD1 aligns across 9 bases. Germline V gene sequence: CDR1 LNHDA, CDR2 SQIVND (reference sequence). The CDR3 has 14 residues. The J segment lost 1 base and the V segment lost 8 bases, leaving 5 bases of the junction unmatched. The CDR3 coding sequence is TGTGCCAGTGGACAGGGGTGGGGGAACACTGAAGCTTTCTTT. Encoded protein: CASGQGWGNTEAFF.

This clone came up once. The chain recombines TRBV7-3 with TRBJ1-1; TRBD1 matches 9 bases. This CDR3 is 14 amino acids long. V lost 5 bases to trimming and J lost 4 bases; unmatched junction nucleotides: 5. From germline, CDR1 is SGHTA and CDR2 FQGTGA. The CDR3 here is CASSPQGAPTEAFF. CDR3 DNA: TGTGCCAGCAGCCCACAGGGGGCTCCCACTGAAGCTTTCTTT.

This chain connects TRBV9 to TRBJ2-7; 9 positions match TRBD2. Germline loops: CDR1 SGDLS, CDR2 YYNGEE. This CDR3 is 17 amino acids long. The V gene end was trimmed by 0 bases and the J gene end by 1 base; junction bases not matched to a gene: 8. As DNA, the CDR3 is TGTGCCAGCAGCGTAGAGAATGGTAGCGGGAGTTCCTACGAGCAGTACTTC. Translation: CASSVENGSGSSYEQYF.

This clone was picked up one time. The chain employs TRBV11-2 and TRBJ2-7, with D maybe TRBD2 (6 bases). The V gene's germline CDR1 is SGHAT and CDR2 FQNNGV. The V end was cut by 5 bases, the J end by 6 bases, with 14 bases between. CDR3 size: 13 residues. The CDR3 DNA reads as TGTGCCAGCAGCCTAGCCTCGGGGGTCGAGCAGTACTTC. It specifies CASSLASGVEQYF.

This rearrangement joins TRBV29-1 to TRBJ2-1; 7 nucleotides line up with TRBD1. V was clipped by 6 bases and J by 3 bases; unmatched bases: 23. CDR3 size: 19 residues. CDR1 is SQVTM, CDR2 ANQGSEA, per germline. CDR3 sequence (DNA): TGCAGCGTGGGAGAAAAGGGACAGCCATTAAGGGAGTACTACAATGAGCAGTTCTTC. The encoded protein is CSVGEKGQPLREYYNEQFF.

The J gene is TRBJ2-1, the V gene TRBV30; TRBD2 matches at 13 bases. CDR1 GTSNPN and CDR2 SVGIG come from the germline V gene (reference sequence). The ends lost 1 base at V and 7 bases at J; junction bases unmatched: 16. The CDR3 extends over 19 amino acids. The CDR3 loop is CAWSGPLAGGPRGGNEQFF. CDR3 coding DNA: TGTGCCTGGAGTGGCCCACTAGCGGGAGGGCCTCGAGGGGGTAATGAGCAGTTCTTC.

In regard to this clone: One end of the junction fails to match germline, which may point to a read error. The V and J genes are TRBV7-7 and TRBJ2-2, with 8 bases that match TRBD2. Germline CDR1 reads SSHAT; CDR2 reads FNYEAQ (reference sequence). The CDR3 extends over 17 amino acids. The CDR3 coding sequence is TGTGCTAGCACCCCGGGGGGGCCTAGCAGATACACCGGGGAGCTGTTTTTT. Protein sequence: CASTPGGPSRYTGELFF.

This rearrangement joins TRBV5-1 to TRBJ2-7, with no clear D. The V end was cut by 0 bases, the J end by 2 bases, with 6 bases between. The CDR3 runs to 13 residues. Germline lookup yields CDR1 SGHRS and CDR2 YFSETQ. CDR3 residues: CASSLEAAYEQYF. CDR3 in DNA: TGCGCCAGCAGCTTGGAAGCCGCCTACGAGCAGTACTTC.

The V and J genes are TRBV5-1 and TRBJ1-2; TRBD1 aligns across 10 bases. The CDR3 has 16 residues. Germline values: CDR1 SGHRS, CDR2 YFSETQ. The V and J ends lost 0 bases and 6 bases, in that order; junction bases with no gene match: 8. The CDR3 loop is CASSLAHWTGGNGYTF. CDR3 sequence (DNA): TGCGCCAGCAGCTTGGCGCATTGGACAGGGGGTAATGGCTACACCTTC.

This chain uses TRBV27 with TRBJ1-3, with D perhaps matching TRBD1 (6 bases). The CDR3 length is 16 residues. Trimming took 5 bases from V and 2 from J, leaving 16 bases between them. Germline CDR1 is MNHEY and CDR2 is SMNVEV (reference sequence). CDR3 region: CASSASTGMAGNTIYF. Here the CDR3 DNA reads TGTGCCAGCAGTGCCTCCACAGGGATGGCTGGAAACACCATATATTTT.

The V call is TRBV13, the J call TRBJ1-1, with D unclear. The CDR3 consists of 13 residues. Trimming took off 4 bases at V and 0 bases at J, with 6 bases between the two ends. Germline lookup yields CDR1 PRHDT and CDR2 FYEKMQ (reference sequence). CDR3 DNA sequence: TGTGCCAGCAGCTCCCACATGAACACTGAAGCTTTCTTT. Its translation: CASSSHMNTEAFF.

The J gene is TRBJ2-7, the V gene TRBV7-8; TRBD2 agrees at 7 bases. The V gene end was trimmed by 1 base and the J gene end by 4 bases; junction bases not matched to a gene: 10. From germline, CDR1 is SGHVS and CDR2 FQNEAQ. The CDR3 spans 16 residues. CDR3 residues: CASSLGRTRYSYEQYF. CDR3 nucleotide sequence: TGTGCCAGCAGCTTAGGACGGACTAGATACTCATACGAGCAGTACTTC.

The genes are TRBV19 and TRBJ2-3, with a weak D call TRBD1 (6 bases). V lost 4 bases, J lost 2 bases, and 10 bases lay in between. Germline CDR1 reads LNHDA; CDR2 reads SQIVND (reference sequence). This CDR3 comprises 14 residues. The CDR3 DNA sequence: TGTGCCAGTAGTAAGGGGGTCTCCACAGATACGCAGTATTTT. Its protein product is CASSKGVSTDTQYF.

The CDR3 coding sequence is TGTGCCAGGGGGACTAGCGGCTCCCCCACAGATACGCAGTATTTT. Its protein is CARGTSGSPTDTQYF. The genes are TRBV2 and TRBJ2-3; 11 nucleotides line up with TRBD2. The V gene end was trimmed by 9 bases and the J gene end by 2 bases; junction bases not matched to a gene: 7. Germline V gene sequence: CDR1 SNHLY, CDR2 FYNNEI. This CDR3 has 15 residues.

The chain is built from TRBV6-1 and TRBJ2-7; 10 bases are shared with TRBD1. The CDR3 has 15 amino acids. With V trimmed by 5 bases and J by 1 base, 5 bases remained unmatched. CDR1 is MNHNS and CDR2 is SASEGT in the germline V gene. CDR3 amino acids: CASSPGQGSSYEQYF. The CDR3 nucleotides are TGTGCCAGCAGTCCGGGACAGGGGAGTTCCTACGAGCAGTACTTC.